This T cell receptor beta chain was recovered during a study of CD8+ T cells in alopecia areata. Study conclusions and caveats: Affected lesional scalp, above all in alopecia totalis/universalis, was more clonal than normal scalp. Clarity of TCR sharing across patients fell short of that in mice, possibly HLA-related. Resident alphabeta T-cell populations of normal skin are likewise subject to sequencing in scalp samples.

As regards this clone: Its antigen remains unidentified.

Following extraction, RNA underwent reverse transcription to cDNA, which served as the sequencing template. Sequenced by immunoSEQ multiplex PCR; TCRdb stores in-frame clones only, minus some. The table records some 100,000 clones, approximately 58% of them present only once. PBMCs yielded sorted CD4+ and CD8+ T cells. CDR1 and CDR2 from the germline V gene are SGHTA and FQGNSA. Between the trimmed V and J ends, which lost 1 base and 6 bases, there was a span of 7 bases. This CDR3 is 13 amino acids long. Sequencing was done on a sample of CD4+ T cells sorted from blood. The sequence derives from a human donor in good health. The chain employs TRBV7-2 and TRBJ1-5; D gene unclear. The CDR3 DNA reads TGTGCCAGCAGCTTAGGACTTGGTCAGCCCCAGCATTTT. Its translation is CASSLGLGQPQHF.